This T cell receptor (beta chain) is drawn from a study of response to subunit inactivated influenza vaccine. Study outcomes and limitations: Each seasonal influenza vaccination, the authors suggested, recruits few new T cells.

TCRdb ran MiXCR on the RT-PCR reads and lists one entry per CDR3 protein. The table has almost 250,000 distinct CDR3 sequences, more than 9% seen once; the top ten hold over 6.5%. On this clonotype itself: Its specificity is unknown.

CDR1 is MDHEN, CDR2 SYDVKM, per germline. V was pared by 10 bases and J by 3 bases, with 13 bases between. The CDR3 sequence is 12 residues long. The sequence derives from a man between 50 and 59 years old who received an inactivated influenza vaccine. The chain employs TRBV28 and TRBJ2-7; tentatively, D is TRBD1 (6 bases). The source was non-naive T cells sorted from PBMCs, collected less than 15 days before vaccination. The CDR3 bases are TGTGCCACAGAGACAGGTCTCTACGAGCAGTACTTC. It translates to CATETGLYEQYF.